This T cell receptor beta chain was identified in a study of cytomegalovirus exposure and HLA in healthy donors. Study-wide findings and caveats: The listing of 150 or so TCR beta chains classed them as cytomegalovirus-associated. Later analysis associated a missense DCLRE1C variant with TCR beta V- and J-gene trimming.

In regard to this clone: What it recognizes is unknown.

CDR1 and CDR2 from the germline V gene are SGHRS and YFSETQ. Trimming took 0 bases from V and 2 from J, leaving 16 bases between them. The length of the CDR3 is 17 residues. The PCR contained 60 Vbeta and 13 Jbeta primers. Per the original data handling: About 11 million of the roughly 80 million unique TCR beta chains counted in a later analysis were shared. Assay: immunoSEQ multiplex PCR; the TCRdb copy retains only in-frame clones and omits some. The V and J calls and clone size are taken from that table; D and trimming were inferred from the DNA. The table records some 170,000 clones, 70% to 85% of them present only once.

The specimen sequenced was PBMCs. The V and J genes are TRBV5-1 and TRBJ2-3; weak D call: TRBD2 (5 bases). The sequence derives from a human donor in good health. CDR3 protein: CASSLDPGSIYTDTQYF. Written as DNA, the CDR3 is TGCGCCAGCAGCTTGGATCCGGGGTCGATCTACACAGATACGCAGTATTTT.